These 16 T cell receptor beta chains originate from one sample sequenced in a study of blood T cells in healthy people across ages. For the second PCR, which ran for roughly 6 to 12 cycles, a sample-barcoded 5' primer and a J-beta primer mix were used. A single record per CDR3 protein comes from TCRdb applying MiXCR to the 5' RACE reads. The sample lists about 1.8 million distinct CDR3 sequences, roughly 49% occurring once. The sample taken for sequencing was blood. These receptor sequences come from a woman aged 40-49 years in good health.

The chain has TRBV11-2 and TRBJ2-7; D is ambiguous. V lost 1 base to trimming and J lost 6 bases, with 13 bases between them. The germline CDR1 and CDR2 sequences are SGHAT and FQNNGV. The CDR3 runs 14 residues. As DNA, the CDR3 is TGTGCCAGCAGCTTAGTCTCGGTGGGTCGCGAGCAGTACTTC. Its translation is CASSLVSVGREQYF.

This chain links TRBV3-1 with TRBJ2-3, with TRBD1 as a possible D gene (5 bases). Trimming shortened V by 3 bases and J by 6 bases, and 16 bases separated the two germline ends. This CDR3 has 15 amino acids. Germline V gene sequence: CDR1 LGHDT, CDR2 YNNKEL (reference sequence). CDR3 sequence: CASSQYNRLSDTQYF. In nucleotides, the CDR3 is TGTGCCAGCAGCCAGTATAACAGGCTATCGGATACGCAGTATTTT.

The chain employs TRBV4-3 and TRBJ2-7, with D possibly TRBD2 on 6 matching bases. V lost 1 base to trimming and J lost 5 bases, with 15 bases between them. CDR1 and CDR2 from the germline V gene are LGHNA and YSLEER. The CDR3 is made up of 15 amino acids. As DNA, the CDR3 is TGCGCCAGCAGCCAAGGTGGGAGGACGGGTCACGAGCAGTACTTC. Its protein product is CASSQGGRTGHEQYF.

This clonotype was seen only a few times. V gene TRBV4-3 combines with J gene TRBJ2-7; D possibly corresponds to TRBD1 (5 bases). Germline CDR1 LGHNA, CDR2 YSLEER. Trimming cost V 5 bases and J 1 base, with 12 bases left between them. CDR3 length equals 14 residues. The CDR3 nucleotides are TGCGCCAGCAGCGCGAGTCAGGGTTCCTACGAGCAGTACTTC. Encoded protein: CASSASQGSYEQYF.

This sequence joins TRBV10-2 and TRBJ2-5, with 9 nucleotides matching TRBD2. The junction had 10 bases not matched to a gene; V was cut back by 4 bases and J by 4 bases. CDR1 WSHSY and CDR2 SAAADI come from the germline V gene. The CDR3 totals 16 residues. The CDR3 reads CASSVRVAGVGETQYF. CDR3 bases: TGCGCCAGCAGTGTACGGGTAGCGGGGGTCGGAGAGACCCAGTACTTC.

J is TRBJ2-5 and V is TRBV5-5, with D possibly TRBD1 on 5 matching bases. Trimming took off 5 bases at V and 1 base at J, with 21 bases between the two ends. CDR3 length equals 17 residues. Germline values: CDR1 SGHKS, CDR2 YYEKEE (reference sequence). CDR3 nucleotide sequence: TGTGCCAGCAGTCTACCCCTCACGGTCAGGGTCCAAGAGACCCAGTACTTC. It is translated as CASSLPLTVRVQETQYF.

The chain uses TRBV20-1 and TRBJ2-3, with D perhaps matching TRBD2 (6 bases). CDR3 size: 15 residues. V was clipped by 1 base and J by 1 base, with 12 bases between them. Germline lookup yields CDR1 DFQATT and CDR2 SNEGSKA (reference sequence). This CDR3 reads CSARVRGERTDTQYF. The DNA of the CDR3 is TGCAGTGCTAGAGTGCGCGGGGAGCGCACAGATACGCAGTATTTT.

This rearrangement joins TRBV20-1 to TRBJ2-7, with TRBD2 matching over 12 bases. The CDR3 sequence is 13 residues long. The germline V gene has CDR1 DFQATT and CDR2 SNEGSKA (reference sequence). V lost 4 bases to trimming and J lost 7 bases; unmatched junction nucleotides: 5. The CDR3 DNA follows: TGCAGTGCTAAACTAGCGGGGGGAGTGGAGCAGTACTTC. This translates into CSAKLAGGVEQYF.

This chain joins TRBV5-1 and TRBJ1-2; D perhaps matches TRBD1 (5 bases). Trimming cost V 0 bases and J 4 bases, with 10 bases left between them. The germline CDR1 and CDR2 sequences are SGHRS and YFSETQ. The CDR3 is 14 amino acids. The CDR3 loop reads CASSLGQIIYGYTF. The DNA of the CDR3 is TGCGCCAGCAGCTTGGGACAGATAATCTATGGCTACACCTTC.

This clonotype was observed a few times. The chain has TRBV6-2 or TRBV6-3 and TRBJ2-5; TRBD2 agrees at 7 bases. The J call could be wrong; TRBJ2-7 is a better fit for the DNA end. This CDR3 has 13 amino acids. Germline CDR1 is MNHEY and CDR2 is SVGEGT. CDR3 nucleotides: TGTGCCAGTATTCGGGACTACCCGGGCGAGCAGTACTTC. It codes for CASIRDYPGEQYF.

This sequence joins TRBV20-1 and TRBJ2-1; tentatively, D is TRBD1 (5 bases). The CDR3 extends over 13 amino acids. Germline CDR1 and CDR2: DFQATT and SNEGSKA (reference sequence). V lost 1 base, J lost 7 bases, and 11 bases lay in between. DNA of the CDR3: TGCAGTGCTAGAGGGACCGCAGGGAATGAGCAGTTCTTC. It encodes CSARGTAGNEQFF.

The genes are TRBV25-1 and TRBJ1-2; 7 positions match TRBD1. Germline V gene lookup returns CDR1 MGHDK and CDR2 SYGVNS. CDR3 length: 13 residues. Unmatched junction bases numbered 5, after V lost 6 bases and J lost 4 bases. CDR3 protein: CASRGGAGYGYTF. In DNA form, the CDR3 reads TGTGCCAGCAGAGGGGGCGCCGGCTATGGCTACACCTTC.

Here the CDR3 DNA reads TGCAGTGCTAGAAAGGTTAGCGGGCCTTACAATGAGCAGTTCTTC. It is translated as CSARKVSGPYNEQFF. The V and J genes are TRBV20-1 and TRBJ2-1; 7 bases line up with TRBD2. V shed 2 bases, J shed 4 bases, and the junction held 8 bases outside the gene matches. CDR1 is DFQATT and CDR2 is SNEGSKA in the germline V gene (reference sequence). The length of the CDR3 is 15 residues.

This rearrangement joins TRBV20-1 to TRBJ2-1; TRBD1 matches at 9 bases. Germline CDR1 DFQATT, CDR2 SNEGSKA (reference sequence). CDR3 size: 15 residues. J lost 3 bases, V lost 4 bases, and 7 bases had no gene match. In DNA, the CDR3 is TGCAGTGCTACCGGGACAGGGAAAGGCTACAATGAGCAGTTCTTC. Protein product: CSATGTGKGYNEQFF.

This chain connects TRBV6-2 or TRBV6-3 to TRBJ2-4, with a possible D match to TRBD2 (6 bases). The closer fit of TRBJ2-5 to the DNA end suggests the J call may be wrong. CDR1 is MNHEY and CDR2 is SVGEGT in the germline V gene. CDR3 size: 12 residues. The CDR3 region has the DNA TGTGCCAGCAGTGGGACTCCAGAGACCCAGTACTTC. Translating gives CASSGTPETQYF.

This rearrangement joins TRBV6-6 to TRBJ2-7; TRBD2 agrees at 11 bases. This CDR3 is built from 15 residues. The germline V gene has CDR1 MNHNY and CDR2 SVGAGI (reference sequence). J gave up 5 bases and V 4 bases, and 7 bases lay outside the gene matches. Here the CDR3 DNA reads TGTGCCAGCAGTTTGTCCGGGACTAGCGGTAACGAGCAGTACTTC. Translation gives CASSLSGTSGNEQYF.